These T cell receptor beta chains were read from a single sample in a study of cytomegalovirus exposure and HLA in healthy donors. Sequencing used immunoSEQ multiplex PCR; TCRdb keeps in-frame clones, though not all of them. Here the sample spans 150,000 to 200,000 clones, just over 75% being singletons. Sequenced: PBMCs. The source of these receptors is a woman aged 60 to 75 in good health and CMV-seropositive. Each CDR3 is given without its conserved first and last residue.

V: TRBV29-1; J: TRBJ2-1; CDR3: SAHSGRAGNEQF
V: TRBV7-9; J: TRBJ1-4; CDR3: ASSLTPVGGEKLF
V: TRBV19; J: TRBJ1-3; CDR3: ASSIGTGNTIY
V: TRBV7-3; J: TRBJ2-5; CDR3: ASRIGLAGSETQY
V: TRBV7-9; J: TRBJ1-6; CDR3: ASSRDAGGGYNSPLH
V: TRBV7-8; J: TRBJ1-2; CDR3: ASSLAPVDGYT
V: TRBV18; J: TRBJ2-7; CDR3: ASSVRGDEQY
V: TRBV15; J: TRBJ1-4; CDR3: ATSRDRGGNEKLF
V: TRBV5-1; J: TRBJ1-4; CDR3: ASSLVAGEGSGEKLF
V: TRBV19; J: TRBJ1-3; CDR3: ASSIDRGSGNTIY
V: TRBV4-1; J: .; CDR3: ASSQDNLSYEQY
V: TRBV28; J: TRBJ2-7; CDR3: ASSFETAHTQY
V: TRBV18; J: TRBJ2-5; CDR3: ASSPSRGQETQY
V: TRBV6-5; J: TRBJ2-7; CDR3: ASSYSMGLGYEQY
V: TRBV5-1; J: TRBJ1-4; CDR3: ASSLTGQENEKLF
V: TRBV10-1; J: TRBJ1-1; CDR3: ASRDEAPIAGRMNTEAF
V: TRBV6-5; J: TRBJ1-5; CDR3: ASSFGGYQPQH
V: TRBV18; J: TRBJ1-1; CDR3: ASSPMTVNTEAF
V: TRBV28; J: TRBJ1-1; CDR3: ASSFSPLDDIGNTEAF
V: TRBV7-2; J: TRBJ1-6; CDR3: ASSLGTGGDSPLH
V: TRBV20-1; J: TRBJ2-7; CDR3: SARTVREQY
V: TRBV19; J: TRBJ2-7; CDR3: ASSMDRGHSYEQY
V: TRBV2; J: TRBJ2-1; CDR3: ASSEARDSNEQF
V: TRBV9; J: TRBJ2-7; CDR3: ASSPRTSGPTYEQY
V: TRBV27; J: TRBJ2-7; CDR3: ASSYSGRDTYEQY
V: TRBV28; J: TRBJ1-5; CDR3: ATLQGFGNQPQH
V: TRBV5-8; J: TRBJ2-1; CDR3: ASSPWGERRL
V: TRBV28; J: TRBJ2-3; CDR3: ASSFGGGTLRVTDTQY
V: TRBV7-8; J: TRBJ1-3; CDR3: ASSLWTGGHSGNTIY
V: TRBV30; J: TRBJ2-1; CDR3: AWGTSGNNEQF
V: TRBV2; J: TRBJ1-2; CDR3: ASSLGQNYGYT
V: TRBV6-1; J: TRBJ2-5; CDR3: ASTTGLGETQY
V: TRBV10-3; J: TRBJ2-5; CDR3: AISRTSGGQETQY
V: TRBV6-5; J: TRBJ2-7; CDR3: ASSYSTSGNEQY
V: TRBV11-2; J: TRBJ1-6; CDR3: ASSLGGVNSPLH
V: TRBV28; J: TRBJ2-7; CDR3: ASSLSVVGRGRDRGSYEQY
V: TRBV2; J: TRBJ2-2; CDR3: ARSRSGTGELF
V: TRBV5-6; J: TRBJ1-4; CDR3: ASSLGAGGSEKLF
V: TRBV2; J: TRBJ2-7; CDR3: ASSEASGGHEQY
V: TRBV7-8; J: TRBJ2-1; CDR3: ASSFLEDNEQF
V: TRBV15; J: TRBJ1-3; CDR3: ATSRVSQGSGNTIY
V: TRBV28; J: .; CDR3: ASTSGTGTYEQY
V: TRBV30; J: TRBJ2-2; CDR3: AFHYTGELF
V: TRBV9; J: TRBJ2-1; CDR3: ASSVVGSPYRRV
V: TRBV28; J: TRBJ2-5; CDR3: ASSLPGAGAGETQY
V: TRBV19; J: TRBJ1-5; CDR3: ASSTKTGASNQPQH
V: TRBV5-8; J: TRBJ2-5; CDR3: ASTPRVGQETQY
V: TRBV19; J: TRBJ2-2; CDR3: ASSMRQITGELF
V: TRBV2; J: TRBJ2-1; CDR3: ASSERLAGVKEQF
V: TRBV27; J: .; CDR3: ASSSGDSVFYEQY
V: TRBV7-9; J: TRBJ1-1; CDR3: ASSPGQGGTEAF
V: TRBV5-4; J: TRBJ2-1; CDR3: ASSPAAGASEQF
V: TRBV4-2; J: TRBJ2-3; CDR3: ASSQEGTSGTDTQY
V: TRBV2; J: TRBJ1-2; CDR3: ASSDPGQGSNYGYT
V: TRBV7-9; J: TRBJ2-7; CDR3: ASSLAGRGEQY
V: TRBV5-3; J: TRBJ2-1; CDR3: ARSYGTSGKNSYNEQF